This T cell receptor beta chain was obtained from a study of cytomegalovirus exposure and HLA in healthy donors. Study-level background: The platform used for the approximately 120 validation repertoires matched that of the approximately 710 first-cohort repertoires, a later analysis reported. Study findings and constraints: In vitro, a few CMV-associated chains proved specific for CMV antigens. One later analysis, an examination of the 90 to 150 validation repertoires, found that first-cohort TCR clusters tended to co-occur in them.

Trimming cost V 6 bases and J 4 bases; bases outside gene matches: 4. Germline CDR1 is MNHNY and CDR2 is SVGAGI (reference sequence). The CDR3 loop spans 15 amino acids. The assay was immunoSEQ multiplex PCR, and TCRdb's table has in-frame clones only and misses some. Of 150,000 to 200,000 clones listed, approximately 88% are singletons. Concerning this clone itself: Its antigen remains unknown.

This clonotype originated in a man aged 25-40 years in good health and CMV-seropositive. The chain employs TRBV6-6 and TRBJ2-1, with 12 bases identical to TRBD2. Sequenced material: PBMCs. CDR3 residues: CASSMTSGGYNEQFF. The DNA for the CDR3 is TGTGCCAGCAGCATGACTAGCGGGGGATACAATGAGCAGTTCTTC.